This entry features one TCR beta chain sequence. The data belong to a study of T cell responses to AZD1222 COVID-19 vaccine. For the study at large: Timing groups of about 4 and about 12 weeks for second doses were pooled.

Only in-frame clones appear in the TCRdb table, and some are missing; sequencing was by immunoSEQ multiplex PCR. The repertoire holds about 150,000 clones, with more than 85% as singletons. Germline-derived CDR1 and CDR2 are SGHTS and YDEGEE. The CDR3 is made up of 16 amino acids. Trimming stripped 1 base from V and 0 bases from J, with 10 bases between. Sequences were derived from peripheral blood, sampled on day 0 of AZD1222 vaccination. The chain recombines TRBV5-8 with TRBJ1-4; maybe TRBD1 (6 bases). The sequence came from an adult in good health. The CDR3 bases are TGTGCCAGCAGCTTGCCAGGGGAGTCAACTAATGAAAAACTGTTTTTT. Amino acids: CASSLPGESTNEKLFF. The complete variable domain, with remaining parts taken from reference TRBV5-8 and TRBJ1-4, reads EAGVTQSPTHLIKTRGQQATLRCSPISGHTSVYWYQQALGLGLQFLLWYDEGEERNRGNFPPRFSGRQFPNYSSELNVNALELEDSALYLCASSLPGESTNEKLFFGSGTQLSVL.